The 30 T cell receptor beta chains below come from one sample, sequenced in a study of T cells in Graves' hyperthyroidism and ophthalmopathy. The CDR3 regions of TCR beta were amplified from RNA transcripts. The study used the HTBI primer set for a first-round RT-PCR of the TCR CDR3. One entry per CDR3 protein results from TCRdb running MiXCR on the multiplex PCR reads. The table records approximately 610,000 distinct CDR3 sequences, roughly 15% of them present only once. The sample taken for sequencing was blood. Receptors were obtained from a woman aged 40 to 55 with Graves' ophthalmopathy.

This clonotype was seen ten or more times. Here the CDR3 reads CSVIGTGDEVQETQYF. The CDR3 DNA reads as TGCAGTGTTATCGGGACAGGGGACGAAGTCCAAGAGACCCAGTACTTC. The chain links TRBV20-1 to TRBJ2-5; TRBD1 matches at 10 bases. CDR1 is DFQATT, CDR2 SNEGSKA, per germline (reference sequence). This CDR3 has 16 amino acids. Trimming took 7 bases from V and 1 from J; bases not matched to a gene: 12.

The chain combines TRBV4-2 with TRBJ1-2; D is possibly TRBD1 (6 bases). Germline CDR1 LGHNA, CDR2 YNFKEQ. This CDR3 contains 14 residues. With 4 bases removed from V and 4 bases from J, the gap between germline ends came to 13 bases. CDR3 sequence reads: CASSPLGQRYGYTF. CDR3 in DNA: TGTGCCAGCAGCCCCCTAGGACAGCGCTATGGCTACACCTTC.

This clonotype was detected only a few times. The CDR3 sequence is CASSYVPGGTRGGNQPQHF. The DNA for the CDR3 is TGTGCCAGCAGTTACGTCCCCGGGGGAACCCGCGGGGGCAATCAGCCCCAGCATTTT. This sequence joins TRBV6-2 or TRBV6-3 and TRBJ1-5; tentatively, D is TRBD1 (5 bases). The CDR3 loop spans 19 amino acids. Deletions cut 2 bases from V and 2 bases from J, with 22 bases between. Germline V CDR1 and CDR2: MNHEY, SVGEGT.

The genes are TRBV12-3 or TRBV12-4 and TRBJ2-2; a possible D gene is TRBD1 (6 bases). The CDR3 has 14 amino acids. Deletions cut 5 bases from V and 3 bases from J, with 10 bases between. The DNA for the CDR3 is TGTGCCAGCAGTCAAAACAGGGACACCGGGGAGCTGTTTTTT. Protein: CASSQNRDTGELFF.

This clonotype has at least ten counts. Sequence at one end of the junction differs from germline and may be a read error. J is TRBJ1-5 and V is TRBV6-1; D is perhaps TRBD1 (6 bases). Germline lookup yields CDR1 MNHNS and CDR2 SASEGT. CDR3 length: 10 residues. CDR3 in DNA: TGCCCAGGGGAGGGAAGGCCCCAGCATTTT. Protein product: CPGEGRPQHF.

In this sample, this clonotype turned up many times. CDR3 DNA: TGCAGTGCCCCAGGGGGGCAGGCTTCCTACGAGCAGTACTTC. Its protein product is CSAPGGQASYEQYF. The chain carries TRBV20-1 and TRBJ2-7; perhaps TRBD1 as D (7 bases). The germline V gene has CDR1 DFQATT and CDR2 SNEGSKA (reference sequence). Between the trimmed V and J ends, which lost 6 bases and 1 base, there was a span of 16 bases. This CDR3 has 14 amino acids.

A remark on this clonotype: One base away lies a much larger clone, so this may be a sequencing read error. The chain carries TRBV18 and TRBJ2-2; D is unclear. CDR1 is KGHSH, CDR2 LQKENI, per germline. V was cut by 0 bases and J by 7 bases, with 3 bases left in between. This CDR3 has 12 residues. The CDR3 protein is CASSPPFGELFF. In DNA, the CDR3 is TGTGCCAGCTCACCACCGTTCGGGGAGCTGTTTTTT.

The rearrangement joins TRBV7-9 to TRBJ1-2; weak D call: TRBD1 (5 bases). The germline V gene has CDR1 SEHNR and CDR2 FQNEAQ (reference sequence). The CDR3 spans 14 residues. The V and J ends lost 5 bases and 3 bases respectively, with 13 bases between them. DNA for the CDR3: TGTGCCAGCAGCCGGGACTTAATCTACTATGGCTACACCTTC. Amino acid sequence: CASSRDLIYYGYTF.

This clonotype was counted between two and nine times. This sequence joins TRBV18 and TRBJ2-6; D unclear. Between the trimmed V and J ends, which lost 3 bases and 0 bases, there was a span of 6 bases. Germline V lookup: CDR1 KGHSH, CDR2 LQKENI. The CDR3 contains 15 residues. This CDR3 is CASSPQRSGANVLTF. CDR3 nucleotides: TGTGCCAGCTCACCTCAGCGCTCTGGGGCCAACGTCCTGACTTTC. Drawing the rest from reference TRBV18 and TRBJ2-6, the complete variable domain is NAGVMQNPRHLVRRRGQEARLRCSPMKGHSHVYWYRQLPEEGLKFMVYLQKENIIDESGMPKERFSAEFPKEGPSILRIQQVVRGDSAAYFCASSPQRSGANVLTFGAGSRLTVL.

This clonotype was seen repeatedly, ten times or more. This chain connects TRBV7-2 to TRBJ2-7; no clear D gene. The CDR3 is 13 amino acids. Germline-derived CDR1 and CDR2 are SGHTA and FQGNSA. The V end was cut by 5 bases, the J end by 4 bases, with 12 bases between. The CDR3 bases are TGTGCCAGCAGCCCCCCCGCGCGGTACGAGCAGTACTTC. It encodes CASSPPARYEQYF.

This clonotype was observed at least ten times. This chain links TRBV7-3 with TRBJ2-7, with D possibly TRBD2 on 6 matching bases. Trimming removed 0 bases at V and 6 bases at J, with 9 bases between. CDR1 is SGHTA, CDR2 FQGTGA, per germline. The CDR3 runs to 13 residues. The DNA of the CDR3 is TGTGCCAGCAGCTTAACGTTTAGCGGCGAGCAGTACTTC. Protein sequence: CASSLTFSGEQYF.

This clonotype occurred many times. The chain combines TRBV4-2 with TRBJ2-7, with a weak D call TRBD2 (6 bases). Trimming removed 4 bases from V and 0 bases from J, with 13 bases in between. In germline, CDR1 is LGHNA, CDR2 YNFKEQ. This CDR3 contains 15 residues. The CDR3 DNA sequence: TGTGCCAGCAGCCGTTCGGACGGGAGCTCCTACGAGCAGTACTTC. Its translation is CASSRSDGSSYEQYF.

The gene calls are TRBV11-2 and TRBJ2-7; unclear D gene. V shed 0 bases and J shed 0 bases, with 9 bases lying between them. CDR1 and CDR2 from the germline V gene are SGHAT and FQNNGV. CDR3 length: 15 residues. CDR3 protein: CASSLDRAVSYEQYF. The DNA of the CDR3 is TGTGCCAGCAGCTTAGATCGGGCAGTCTCCTACGAGCAGTACTTC. The full variable domain, with the rest looked up from reference TRBV11-2 and TRBJ2-7, is EAGVAQSPRYKIIEKRQSVAFWCNPISGHATLYWYQQILGQGPKLLIQFQNNGVVDDSQLPKDRFSAERLKGVDSTLKIQPAKLEDSAVYLCASSLDRAVSYEQYFGPGTRLTVT.

This clonotype has at least ten counts. Here the CDR3 reads CASSSGQGRLFF. As DNA, the CDR3 is TGTGCCAGCAGCTCGGGACAGGGACGGCTGTTTTTT. The gene calls are TRBV7-9 and TRBJ2-2; 9 bases align to TRBD1. The ends lost 4 bases at V and 13 bases at J; junction bases unmatched: 4. The CDR3 is made up of 12 amino acids. Germline CDR1 is SEHNR and CDR2 is FQNEAQ (reference sequence).

This clonotype has a count of ten or more. The chain couples TRBV19 to TRBJ1-1; TRBD1 aligns across 12 bases. There are 17 residues in the CDR3. The J segment lost 4 bases and the V segment lost 5 bases, leaving 11 bases of the junction unmatched. In germline, CDR1 is LNHDA, CDR2 SQIVND (reference sequence). The CDR3 reads CASSVRDRGHFGTEAFF. CDR3 bases: TGTGCCAGTAGTGTACGGGACAGGGGGCACTTCGGCACTGAAGCTTTCTTT.

This clonotype was detected many times. The CDR3 region is CASSIVTSYEQYF. The CDR3 DNA follows: TGTGCCAGTAGTATAGTAACCTCCTACGAGCAGTACTTC. This chain connects TRBV19 to TRBJ2-7; no reliable D call. The CDR3 has 13 residues. V lost 1 base and J lost 0, with 4 bases in between. Per the germline V gene, CDR1 is LNHDA and CDR2 is SQIVND (reference sequence).

To note about this clonotype: Just one base apart from a much larger clone, this may be a read error. V gene TRBV6-1 combines with J gene TRBJ1-1, with D perhaps TRBD1 (6 bases). Germline V gives CDR1 MNHNS, CDR2 SASEGT. The CDR3 loop spans 12 amino acids. CDR3 region: CASLGQNNEAFF. The CDR3 coding sequence is TGTGCCAGCCTCGGACAGAACAATGAAGCTTTCTTT.

This clonotype was seen a handful of times. V usage is TRBV11-1 and J usage is TRBJ2-3, with D perhaps matching TRBD1 (6 bases). The V gene lost 5 bases and the J gene lost 2 bases, with 20 bases spanning the gap. This CDR3 has 17 residues. CDR1 and CDR2 from the germline V gene are SGHAT and FQDESV (reference sequence). The CDR3 DNA is TGTGCCAGCAGCCCCTCCAGGGGTAAAACCCTCACAGATACGCAGTATTTT. Residues: CASSPSRGKTLTDTQYF.

This clonotype was picked up many times. V and J are TRBV12-3 or TRBV12-4 and TRBJ2-5; D might be TRBD1 (6 bases). The CDR3 length is 14 residues. V lost 7 bases to trimming and J lost 7 bases, with 19 bases between them. CDR3 bases: TGTGCCAGCACTCAAAACAGGGTTCAGGGGACCCAGTACTTC. Amino acids: CASTQNRVQGTQYF.

This clonotype appeared many times. The rearrangement links TRBV6-2 or TRBV6-3 to TRBJ2-7; 10 bases align to TRBD2. Losses at the gene ends were 4 bases for V and 4 bases for J; bases not matched to a gene: 10. Germline V lookup: CDR1 MNHEY, CDR2 SVGEGT. The CDR3 has 16 amino acids. This CDR3 is CASSSTSGTILYEQYF. As DNA, the CDR3 is TGTGCCAGCAGTTCCACTAGCGGGACTATTTTATACGAGCAGTACTTC.

A few counts support this clonotype. CDR3 in amino acids: CSAISYSNYGYTF. The CDR3 nucleotides read TGCAGTGCTATTTCTTACAGTAACTATGGCTACACCTTC. The chain combines TRBV20-1 with TRBJ1-2; D call uncertain. Germline CDR1 DFQATT, CDR2 SNEGSKA (reference sequence). Trimming took off 4 bases at V and 1 base at J, with 10 bases between the two ends. This CDR3 has 13 residues.

The rearrangement uses TRBV30 and TRBJ1-5; no clear D. V lost 3 bases and J 0 bases, leaving 6 bases between the germline ends. This CDR3 has 13 amino acids. CDR1 GTSNPN and CDR2 SVGIG come from the germline V gene (reference sequence). CDR3 region: CAWRGNSNQPQHF. The CDR3 bases are TGTGCCTGGAGAGGCAATAGCAATCAGCCCCAGCATTTT.

This clonotype appeared a few times. V and J are TRBV5-1 and TRBJ2-7; tentatively, D is TRBD1 (5 bases). Germline V gene data show CDR1 as SGHRS and CDR2 as YFSETQ. This CDR3 spans 15 amino acids. Trimming removed 5 bases from V and 4 bases from J, with 19 bases in between. CDR3 loop: CASSFDGQLAYEQYF. The CDR3 region has the DNA TGCGCCAGCAGTTTCGACGGACAACTTGCTTACGAGCAGTACTTC. Using reference TRBV5-1 and TRBJ2-7 for the parts outside the CDR3, the full variable domain is KAGVTQTPRYLIKTRGQQVTLSCSPISGHRSVSWYQQTPGQGLQFLFEYFSETQRNKGNFPGRFSGRQFSNSRSEMNVSTLELGDSALYLCASSFDGQLAYEQYFGPGTRLTVT.

The V call is TRBV20-1, the J call TRBJ2-2; 8 nucleotides match TRBD1. This CDR3 spans 12 amino acids. V lost 6 bases to trimming and J lost 6 bases; unmatched junction nucleotides: 3. The V gene's germline CDR1 is DFQATT and CDR2 SNEGSKA (reference sequence). This CDR3 reads CSATGGSGELFF. CDR3 DNA: TGCAGTGCCACAGGGGGTTCCGGGGAGCTGTTTTTT.

Many counts were recorded for this clonotype. This rearrangement joins TRBV10-3 to TRBJ1-2; D not certain. There are 10 residues in the CDR3. Germline V lookup: CDR1 ENHRY, CDR2 SYGVKD. V dropped 10 bases and J dropped 4 bases, with 7 bases sitting between them. The CDR3 DNA reads TGTGCCACCGGGAGCTATGGCTACACCTTC. Amino acids: CATGSYGYTF.

This clonotype was detected ten times or more. The chain is built from TRBV2 and TRBJ2-4; D perhaps matches TRBD2 (6 bases). Trimming removed 7 bases at V and 8 bases at J, with 15 bases between. Germline V gene sequence: CDR1 SNHLY, CDR2 FYNNEI. The CDR3 loop spans 13 amino acids. CDR3 sequence: CASKIGREDIQYF. CDR3 bases: TGTGCCAGCAAGATAGGCAGGGAGGACATTCAGTACTTC.

The chain recombines TRBV5-1 with TRBJ2-2; 7 bases fit TRBD1. V shed 4 bases, J shed 5 bases, and the junction held 11 bases outside the gene matches. Germline CDR1 and CDR2: SGHRS and YFSETQ. The CDR3 has 16 amino acids. The CDR3 DNA reads as TGCGCCAGCAGCCCGTCAGGGGGTAGTACTACCGGGGAGCTGTTTTTT. Translated, it gives CASSPSGGSTTGELFF.

The J gene is TRBJ1-2, the V gene TRBV6-2 or TRBV6-3; no clear D. Trimming pared 2 bases from V and 2 bases from J, leaving 9 bases between. CDR1 MNHEY and CDR2 SVGEGT come from the germline V gene. The CDR3 loop spans 14 amino acids. The CDR3 reads CASSYVGENYGYTF. CDR3 DNA: TGTGCCAGCAGTTACGTCGGGGAGAACTATGGCTACACCTTC.

The table lists this clonotype with many counts. The V and J genes are TRBV6-1 and TRBJ1-3; 7 bases fit TRBD1. The CDR3 totals 15 residues. J was trimmed by 0 bases and V by 7 bases; bases with no gene match: 6. Germline V gene data show CDR1 as MNHNS and CDR2 as SASEGT. The CDR3 loop is CASNDRAYSGNTIYF. The CDR3 region has the DNA TGTGCCAGCAATGACAGGGCTTACTCTGGAAACACCATATATTTT.

In its sample, this clonotype was seen many times. The chain carries TRBV20-1 and TRBJ2-5; D remains unclear. Trimming cost V 5 bases and J 1 base, with 11 bases left between them. This CDR3 is 13 amino acids long. Germline CDR1 reads DFQATT; CDR2 reads SNEGSKA (reference sequence). DNA of the CDR3: TGCAGTGCTGGTGGCTACAGCCAAGAGACCCAGTACTTC. This translates into CSAGGYSQETQYF.